This T cell receptor beta chain was profiled in a study of T cells in localized non-small cell lung cancer. The germline V gene encodes CDR1 LNHDA and CDR2 SQIVND (reference sequence). The J segment lost 7 bases and the V segment lost 8 bases, leaving 5 bases of the junction unmatched. This CDR3 contains 14 residues. Generated by immunoSEQ multiplex PCR, the TCRdb table keeps only in-frame clones and is missing some. This sample carries about 13,000 clones, approximately 30% of them seen once, and the ten largest clones take roughly 6.8%. On this clone itself: Its antigen remains unknown.

Study-level results: Tumor showed lower T cell clonality than uninvolved adjacent lung, where it was highest. The study detected a median around 50 of the top 100 tumor clones in adjacent lung. The study sequenced only one region of the tumor. As a result, intratumor heterogeneity could not be excluded and remains possible. Increased T cell density in blood showed an association with longer overall survival.

This receptor was identified in a female donor aged 60 or older with stage I lung adenocarcinoma. V is TRBV19 and J is TRBJ1-6; 10 bases agree with TRBD1. Sequenced here: lung tumor tissue, sampled before any cancer treatment. CDR3 protein: CASWRGQGNSPLHF. CDR3 DNA: TGTGCCAGTTGGCGGGGACAGGGGAATTCACCCCTCCACTTT.